This TCR beta chain came from a study of T cell responses to AZD1222 COVID-19 vaccine. Trimming pared 2 bases from V and 0 bases from J, leaving 13 bases between. Germline lookup yields CDR1 KGHSH and CDR2 LQKENI. The CDR3 is 17 residues long. This table comes from immunoSEQ multiplex PCR, and its TCRdb copy is limited to in-frame clones, with some not included. Of 160,000 or so clones listed, over 80% are singletons. Turning to this clone: Antigen unknown.

Whole-study results and caveats: Clonal diversity was possibly underestimated, and the donors were mostly white British, with more females. In all cases, repertoires were sampled only after the peak T cell response.

The specimen was peripheral blood, collected 28 days after the second dose of the MenACWY control vaccine. The rearrangement uses TRBV18 and TRBJ2-2; TRBD1 is a possible D gene (5 bases). This receptor was obtained from an adult who received the MenACWY meningococcal vaccine as a control. The CDR3 region is CASSPSAGPANTGELFF. In DNA, the CDR3 is TGTGCCAGCTCACCAAGCGCAGGGCCCGCGAACACCGGGGAGCTGTTTTTT.